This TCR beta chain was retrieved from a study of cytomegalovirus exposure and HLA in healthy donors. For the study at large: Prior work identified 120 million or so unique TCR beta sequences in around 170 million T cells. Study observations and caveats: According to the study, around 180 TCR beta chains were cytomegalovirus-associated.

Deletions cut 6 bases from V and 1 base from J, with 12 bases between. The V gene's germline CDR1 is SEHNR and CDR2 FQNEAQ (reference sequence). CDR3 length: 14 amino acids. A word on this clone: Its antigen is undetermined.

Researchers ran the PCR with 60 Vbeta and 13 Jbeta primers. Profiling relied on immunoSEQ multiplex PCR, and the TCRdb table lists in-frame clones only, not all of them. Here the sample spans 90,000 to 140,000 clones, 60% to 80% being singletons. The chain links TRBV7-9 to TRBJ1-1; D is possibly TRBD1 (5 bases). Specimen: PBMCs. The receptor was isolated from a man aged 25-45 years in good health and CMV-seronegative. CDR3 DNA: TGTGCCAGCAGGAAGACAGTTAAGAACACTGAAGCTTTCTTT. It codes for CASRKTVKNTEAFF.